One and the same sample provided the 31 T cell receptor beta chains below, sequenced in a study of CD8 T cells in Susac syndrome. Roughly 0.45 to 1 ug RNA was reverse transcribed with random hexamers. TCRdb itself ran the immunoSEQ multiplex PCR reads through MiXCR, one entry per CDR3 protein. Of fewer than 150,000 distinct CDR3 sequences in the sample, under 95% were seen once. Sequenced sample: CD8+ T cells from PBMCs. The receptors derive from a human donor with multiple sclerosis.

The V gene is TRBV5-4, the J gene TRBJ2-3, with D tentatively TRBD2 (6 bases). V was clipped by 4 bases and J by 4 bases, with 16 bases between them. Looked up from germline, CDR1 is SGHNT and CDR2 is YYREEE (reference sequence). This CDR3 region has 15 residues. In nucleotides, the CDR3 is TGTGCCAGCAGCCCGTGGAGGGGCTCGGCAGATACGCAGTATTTT. Amino acids: CASSPWRGSADTQYF.

The V gene is TRBV7-6, the J gene TRBJ2-7; D assignment may be TRBD1 or TRBD2 (5 bases each). The CDR3 runs to 11 residues. CDR1 and CDR2 from the germline V gene are SGHVS and FNYEAQ. Trimming took 6 bases from V and 6 from J, leaving 9 bases between them. The CDR3 region has the DNA TGTGCCAGCAGTCCGGGGACCGAGCAGTACTTC. It yields the protein CASSPGTEQYF. Filled out from reference TRBV7-6 and TRBJ2-7, the complete variable domain reads GAGVSQSPRYKVTKRGQDVALRCDPISGHVSLYWYRQALGQGPEFLTYFNYEAQQDKSGLPNDRFSAERPEGSISTLTIQRTEQRDSAMYRCASSPGTEQYFGPGTRLTVT.

The gene calls are TRBV11-2 and TRBJ2-3; D may be TRBD2 (5 bases). Trimming took 1 base from V and 0 from J, leaving 11 bases between them. The germline V gene has CDR1 SGHAT and CDR2 FQNNGV. The CDR3 spans 16 residues. The chain's CDR3 is CASSLGVALSTDTQYF. The CDR3 DNA reads TGTGCCAGCAGCTTAGGGGTAGCGCTTAGCACAGATACGCAGTATTTT.

This clonotype was seen once. The CDR3: CATATGTSAYNEQFF. CDR3 nucleotide sequence: TGCGCCACTGCGACCGGGACTAGCGCTTACAATGAGCAGTTCTTC. The gene calls are TRBV4-1 and TRBJ2-1; 10 nucleotides line up with TRBD2. The V and J ends lost 10 bases and 4 bases, in that order; junction bases with no gene match: 10. The CDR3 totals 15 residues. Looked up from germline, CDR1 is MGHRA and CDR2 is YSYEKL.

This chain connects TRBV24-1 to TRBJ2-2; 9 nucleotides align to TRBD1. Unmatched junction bases numbered 6, after V lost 1 base and J lost 4 bases. The CDR3 is made up of 17 amino acids. Germline CDR1 reads KGHDR; CDR2 reads SFDVKD. The CDR3 DNA is TGTGCCACCAGTGATTTACCCTGGACAGGGGCCACCGGGGAGCTGTTTTTT. This sequence encodes CATSDLPWTGATGELFF.

The CDR3 region has the DNA TGTGCCACCAGTGACCCCTCTGGGAAACTGTTTTTT. Translating gives CATSDPSGKLFF. The genes are TRBV24-1 and TRBJ1-4; D unresolved. With 4 bases removed from V and 11 bases from J, the gap between germline ends came to 10 bases. Germline CDR1 KGHDR, CDR2 SFDVKD. This CDR3 spans 12 amino acids.

This rearrangement joins TRBV5-4 to TRBJ2-1; D is unresolved. The germline CDR1 and CDR2 sequences are SGHNT and YYREEE (reference sequence). Trimming took off 4 bases at V and 8 bases at J, with 16 bases between the two ends. This CDR3 spans 14 amino acids. The CDR3 coding sequence is TGTGCCAGCAGCCTGATTACTTCCGAGGATGAGCAGTTCTTC. Translating it yields CASSLITSEDEQFF.

The chain recombines TRBV30 with TRBJ2-7, with D perhaps TRBD2 (5 bases). This CDR3 contains 14 residues. Deletions cut 1 base from V and 3 bases from J, with 13 bases between. The V gene's germline CDR1 is GTSNPN and CDR2 SVGIG (reference sequence). The CDR3: CAWSAPGTLYEQYF. As DNA, the CDR3 is TGTGCCTGGAGTGCGCCGGGAACCCTCTACGAGCAGTACTTC.

The chain has TRBV7-9 and TRBJ1-1, with unresolved D. CDR1 is SEHNR, CDR2 FQNEAQ, per germline (reference sequence). V lost 2 bases and J lost 12, with 13 bases in between. The CDR3 has 12 residues. CDR3 region: CASSLNFRYTFF. In DNA, the CDR3 is TGTGCCAGCAGCTTAAACTTCCGCTACACTTTCTTT.

The rearrangement links TRBV6-1 to TRBJ1-2; weak D call: TRBD1 (5 bases). CDR1 is MNHNS, CDR2 SASEGT, per germline. The ends were cut back, 1 base at V and 5 bases at J, with 11 bases in the middle. The CDR3 consists of 14 residues. The CDR3, as DNA: TGTGCCAGCAGTGAAGTGACAGTTTGGTATGGCTACACCTTC. Its translation: CASSEVTVWYGYTF.

CDR3 nucleotides: TGTGCCAGCAGCCAAGGGCTAGGGGACTCTGGGGCCAACGTCCTGACTTTC. Protein: CASSQGLGDSGANVLTF. The rearrangement links TRBV4-2 to TRBJ2-6; possible D gene TRBD1, 5 bases. Trimming stripped 1 base from V and 0 bases from J, with 10 bases between. Germline CDR1 reads LGHNA; CDR2 reads YNFKEQ. This CDR3 is 17 amino acids long.

The chain has TRBV27 and TRBJ2-7; 10 nucleotides agree with TRBD2. This CDR3 is built from 15 residues. Losses at the gene ends were 3 bases for V and 0 bases for J; bases not matched to a gene: 2. Germline CDR1 is MNHEY and CDR2 is SMNVEV (reference sequence). The CDR3 bases are TGTGCCAGCAGTTTTGGGACTAGCGTCTCCTACGAGCAGTACTTC. Protein sequence: CASSFGTSVSYEQYF.

V and J are TRBV20-1 and TRBJ1-2; possibly TRBD1 for D (5 bases). CDR3 length equals 14 residues. Per germline, CDR1 DFQATT and CDR2 SNEGSKA (reference sequence). V was pared by 6 bases and J by 8 bases, with 22 bases between. The CDR3 is CSAKFQGEVQGYTF. CDR3 DNA: TGCAGTGCCAAGTTCCAGGGAGAGGTTCAGGGCTACACCTTC.

The chain recombines TRBV3-1 with TRBJ1-2; D gene unclear. Germline V CDR1 and CDR2: LGHDT, YNNKEL (reference sequence). The CDR3 runs to 13 residues. V lost 2 bases to trimming and J lost 5 bases, with 9 bases between them. The CDR3 DNA reads TGTGCCAGCAGCCAAAGTGGGGAGTATGGCTACACCTTC. This gives the protein CASSQSGEYGYTF.

The chain employs TRBV27 and TRBJ2-7, with D possibly being TRBD1 (5 bases). This CDR3 comprises 12 residues. The V end lost 5 bases, the J end lost 4 bases, and 9 bases lay between the germline ends. Germline lookup yields CDR1 MNHEY and CDR2 SMNVEV (reference sequence). CDR3 bases: TGTGCCAGCAGTCCTAAGGGGTACGAGCAGTACTTC. It is translated as CASSPKGYEQYF.

The chain couples TRBV2 to TRBJ2-3, with 10 bases matching TRBD2. The CDR3 covers 16 residues. With 6 bases clipped from V and 2 bases from J, the junction kept 8 bases outside the gene matches. Per germline, CDR1 SNHLY and CDR2 FYNNEI. DNA of the CDR3: TGTGCCAGCAGACCGGGACTAGCGACCTACACAGATACGCAGTATTTT. It translates to CASRPGLATYTDTQYF.

The chain joins TRBV15 to TRBJ2-1, with D perhaps being TRBD1 or TRBD2 (5 bases each). V lost 5 bases, J lost 10 bases, and 15 bases lay in between. The CDR3 is 13 residues long. Germline CDR1 LNHNV, CDR2 YYDKDF (reference sequence). In nucleotides, the CDR3 is TGTGCCACCAGCGGGGGATCTGTACAAGAGCAGTTCTTC. Encoded protein: CATSGGSVQEQFF.

V is TRBV20-1 and J is TRBJ1-1; D unresolved. Trimming took off 6 bases at V and 7 bases at J, with 18 bases between the two ends. The V gene's germline CDR1 is DFQATT and CDR2 SNEGSKA (reference sequence). This CDR3 is built from 13 residues. CDR3 sequence (DNA): TGCAGTGCCGAACCCGGGCAGATTTTTGAAGCTTTCTTT. Translating gives CSAEPGQIFEAFF.

In DNA, the CDR3 is TGCAGCGTCGAGGGGGAAATTGAGGGGGCGTATGGCTACACCTTC. It yields the protein CSVEGEIEGAYGYTF. This chain links TRBV29-1 with TRBJ1-2; 7 nucleotides line up with TRBD1. V trimming: 6 bases; J trimming: 5 bases; junction bases outside the gene matches: 15. Germline loops: CDR1 SQVTM, CDR2 ANQGSEA. The length of the CDR3 is 15 residues.

The chain couples TRBV4-1 to TRBJ2-7; no clear D. The germline V and J ends were trimmed by 0 bases and 2 bases, with 11 bases remaining between them. The CDR3 spans 15 residues. The germline V gene has CDR1 MGHRA and CDR2 YSYEKL. The CDR3 coding sequence is TGCGCCAGCAGCCAAGATTCCGAAGTTACCTACGAGCAGTACTTC. It translates to CASSQDSEVTYEQYF.

The chain is built from TRBV12-3 or TRBV12-4 and TRBJ1-2; 7 bases line up with TRBD1. Trimming removed 8 bases from V and 3 bases from J; junction bases left unmatched: 9. The length of the CDR3 is 14 residues. This CDR3 reads CASEGTGAYYGYTF. CDR3 nucleotides: TGTGCCAGCGAGGGAACAGGGGCGTACTATGGCTACACCTTC.

In its sample, this clonotype was seen once. This chain links TRBV6-5 with TRBJ2-2, with no clear D. CDR1 and CDR2 (germline): MNHEY, SVGAGI. Trimming pared 0 bases from V and 1 base from J, leaving 3 bases between. This CDR3 is 14 amino acids long. The DNA of the CDR3 is TGTGCCAGCAGTTACTCGGGGAACACCGGGGAGCTGTTTTTT. Its translation is CASSYSGNTGELFF.

The chain couples TRBV6-1 to TRBJ2-7; 11 nucleotides align to TRBD1. The CDR3 is 12 amino acids. Germline loops: CDR1 MNHNS, CDR2 SASEGT. J lost 4 bases, V lost 10 bases, and 3 bases had no gene match. CDR3 DNA sequence: TGTGCCACCGGGGACAGGGGGTACGAGCAGTACTTC. Residues: CATGDRGYEQYF.

The chain couples TRBV5-4 to TRBJ2-7, with D perhaps TRBD1 (6 bases). The CDR3 covers 14 residues. Per germline, CDR1 SGHNT and CDR2 YYREEE (reference sequence). V lost 4 bases and J 3 bases, leaving 14 bases between the germline ends. CDR3 residues: CASSERTALYEQYF. The CDR3 nucleotides read TGTGCCAGCAGCGAGCGGACAGCCCTCTACGAGCAGTACTTC.

The rearrangement links TRBV28 to TRBJ2-7, with 12 bases fitting TRBD2. V gave up 3 bases and J gave up 4 bases; unmatched junction bases: 13. CDR3 length equals 18 residues. Per the germline V gene, CDR1 is MDHEN and CDR2 is SYDVKM. In DNA form, the CDR3 reads TGTGCCAGCAGTTTGCCTAGCGGGAGGGAGGTAAGGGAGTACGAGCAGTACTTC. Translated, it gives CASSLPSGREVREYEQYF.

This clonotype has a single count. The chain joins TRBV4-2 to TRBJ2-7; D is undetermined. The CDR3 covers 18 residues. Germline V gene lookup returns CDR1 LGHNA and CDR2 YNFKEQ. V was shortened by 0 bases and J by 2 bases, with 20 bases between the two germline ends. The CDR3 sequence is CASSQDLLGIGGTYEQYF. CDR3 nucleotides: TGTGCCAGCAGCCAAGATCTATTGGGTATAGGTGGGACCTACGAGCAGTACTTC.

This chain links TRBV28 with TRBJ1-1; D perhaps matches TRBD1 (5 bases). Germline V gene sequence: CDR1 MDHEN, CDR2 SYDVKM. Trimming pared 5 bases from V and 3 bases from J, leaving 16 bases between. The CDR3 sequence is 15 residues long. CDR3 sequence reads: CASSTQGNWDTEAFF. CDR3 sequence (DNA): TGTGCCAGCAGTACTCAGGGAAATTGGGACACTGAAGCTTTCTTT.

The chain employs TRBV5-6 and TRBJ1-5; 7 bases align to TRBD1. CDR1 and CDR2 from the germline V gene are SGHDT and YYEEEE. The CDR3 is 15 residues long. The V gene end was trimmed by 4 bases and the J gene end by 2 bases; junction bases not matched to a gene: 6. The DNA of the CDR3 is TGTGCCAGCAGCGCGTCCGGGACAGGCAATCAGCCCCAGCATTTT. The encoded protein is CASSASGTGNQPQHF.

This sequence joins TRBV6-2 or TRBV6-3 and TRBJ2-5, with D perhaps matching TRBD1 or TRBD2 (5 bases each). CDR3 length: 15 residues. Trimming stripped 9 bases from V and 3 bases from J, with 20 bases between. Germline assignment: CDR1 MNHEY and CDR2 SVGEGT. The CDR3 DNA sequence: TGTGCCAGTCTACCGCCCGGGGACCAAAAAGAGACCCAGTACTTC. Its translation is CASLPPGDQKETQYF.

This clonotype has a handful of counts. This chain connects TRBV14 to TRBJ1-2, with TRBD1 identical over 8 bases. Trimming at V came to 4 bases and at J to 10 bases, leaving 8 bases not matched to a gene. The germline CDR1 and CDR2 sequences are SGHDN and FVKESK. The CDR3 length is 13 residues. CDR3 sequence reads: CASSLVQGDAYTF. The CDR3 coding sequence is TGTGCCAGCAGCCTAGTACAGGGGGATGCCTACACCTTC.

The V call is TRBV29-1, the J call TRBJ1-2, with 7 bases lining up with TRBD1. Trimming took 1 base from V and 0 from J; bases not matched to a gene: 2. This CDR3 has 14 residues. The germline gives CDR1 SQVTM, CDR2 ANQGSEA. CDR3 in amino acids: CSVEGGQANYGYTF. CDR3 in DNA: TGCAGCGTTGAAGGTGGACAGGCTAACTATGGCTACACCTTC.